Each of the 30 T cell receptor beta chains below was sequenced from the same sample in a study of CD8 T cells in Susac syndrome. A quantity of roughly 0.5 to 1 ug RNA underwent reverse transcription using random hexamers. A single record per CDR3 protein comes from TCRdb applying MiXCR to the immunoSEQ multiplex PCR reads. This repertoire shows about 300,000 distinct CDR3 sequences, almost 85% found once; its top ten account for roughly 0.21%. Sequenced: CD8+ T cells from PBMCs. These receptors all come from a human donor with multiple sclerosis.

V and J are TRBV6-2 or TRBV6-3 and TRBJ2-1, with 7 positions matching TRBD2. V dropped 8 bases and J dropped 0; count of bases not matched to a gene: 4. The germline gives CDR1 MNHEY, CDR2 SVGEGT. This CDR3 spans 14 amino acids. CDR3 DNA sequence: TGTGCCAGCGAAGGCGGGAGCTCCTACAATGAGCAGTTCTTC. Encoded protein: CASEGGSSYNEQFF.

This clonotype has more than one count but fewer than ten. CDR3 coding DNA: TGCAGTGCTAGACCTTACGCCGGGACTAGCGTTGAAACGCAGTATTTT. Protein product: CSARPYAGTSVETQYF. This chain links TRBV20-1 with TRBJ2-3; 10 positions agree with TRBD2. Germline assignment: CDR1 DFQATT and CDR2 SNEGSKA (reference sequence). This CDR3 has 16 amino acids. The ends lost 2 bases at V and 9 bases at J; junction bases unmatched: 14.

The genes are TRBV24-1 and TRBJ2-1; TRBD2 matches at 11 bases. This CDR3 spans 16 amino acids. The germline V gene encodes CDR1 KGHDR and CDR2 SFDVKD. Unmatched junction bases numbered 8, after V lost 4 bases and J lost 7 bases. CDR3 protein: CATSDVSGRAGNEQFF. CDR3 nucleotide sequence: TGTGCCACCAGTGACGTTAGCGGGAGGGCCGGGAATGAGCAGTTCTTC.

The J gene is TRBJ2-3, the V gene TRBV7-8, with D maybe TRBD1 (7 bases). CDR1 is SGHVS, CDR2 FQNEAQ, per germline. This CDR3 region has 17 residues. V gave up 5 bases and J gave up 0 bases, with 18 bases separating them. CDR3 DNA: TGTGCCAGCAGCGACGAAAGACAGGGACTTAGCACAGATACGCAGTATTTT. Encoded protein: CASSDERQGLSTDTQYF.

The V call is TRBV6-1, the J call TRBJ1-2; the D gene is possibly TRBD1 (5 bases). The CDR3 is 15 amino acids. Germline CDR1 and CDR2: MNHNS and SASEGT. Trimming took 4 bases from V and 8 from J, leaving 20 bases between them. CDR3 nucleotides: TGTGCCAGCAGTGCGGATCCGGGACCTCGAGTCGGCTACACCTTC. Protein sequence: CASSADPGPRVGYTF.

This chain joins TRBV5-1 and TRBJ1-1; D remains ambiguous. Trimming removed 3 bases from V and 3 bases from J, with 9 bases in between. The germline CDR1 and CDR2 sequences are SGHRS and YFSETQ. This CDR3 has 13 residues. The CDR3 region has the DNA TGCGCCAGCAGCTCGGACTGGGACACTGAAGCTTTCTTT. As protein: CASSSDWDTEAFF.

This chain links TRBV6-2 or TRBV6-3 with TRBJ1-1, with D unresolved. Germline V lookup: CDR1 MNHEY, CDR2 SVGEGT. V dropped 0 bases and J dropped 2 bases, with 4 bases sitting between them. The CDR3 is 13 residues long. The CDR3 sequence: CASSYSDNTEAFF. CDR3 DNA sequence: TGTGCCAGCAGTTACTCGGATAACACTGAAGCTTTCTTT.

The chain links TRBV7-9 to TRBJ2-3; D remains unclear. With 1 base removed from V and 3 bases from J, the gap between germline ends came to 14 bases. The germline V gene has CDR1 SEHNR and CDR2 FQNEAQ (reference sequence). The CDR3 length is 16 residues. CDR3 nucleotide sequence: TGTGCCAGCAGCTTAGGTGGCACGGGCCAGACAGATACGCAGTATTTT. It codes for CASSLGGTGQTDTQYF.

The chain uses TRBV7-9 and TRBJ2-7; D assignment may be TRBD1 or TRBD2 (5 bases each). Trimming cost V 1 base and J 3 bases, with 13 bases left between them. CDR1 SEHNR and CDR2 FQNEAQ come from the germline V gene (reference sequence). The CDR3 length is 15 residues. The CDR3 protein is CASSLVMGRSYEQYF. The CDR3 bases are TGTGCCAGCAGCTTAGTCATGGGACGGAGCTACGAGCAGTACTTC.

This clonotype turned up a few times. The gene calls are TRBV27 and TRBJ2-7; a possible D gene is TRBD2 (7 bases). Germline values: CDR1 MNHEY, CDR2 SMNVEV (reference sequence). Trimming cost V 3 bases and J 2 bases, with 14 bases left between them. The CDR3 sequence is 15 residues long. The CDR3 sequence is CASSFFEGGTYEQYF. The CDR3 coding sequence is TGTGCCAGCAGTTTTTTCGAGGGGGGGACCTACGAGCAGTACTTC.

V is TRBV16 and J is TRBJ1-5; maybe TRBD1 (6 bases). V was pared by 4 bases and J by 4 bases, with 11 bases between. The CDR3 length is 14 residues. The V gene's germline CDR1 is KGHSY and CDR2 FQNENV. The CDR3 region is CASSPGGRNQPQHF. CDR3 DNA: TGTGCCAGCAGCCCTGGGGGGCGTAATCAGCCCCAGCATTTT.

A few counts support this clonotype. This chain links TRBV5-4 with TRBJ2-5, with TRBD1 matching 8 bases. CDR1 and CDR2 from the germline V gene are SGHNT and YYREEE (reference sequence). The trim removed 0 bases at V and 3 bases at J, leaving 7 bases unmatched. This CDR3 is 16 amino acids long. Here the CDR3 DNA reads TGTGCCAGCAGCTTGGGGACAGGGATAGCGGAAGAGACCCAGTACTTC. Protein: CASSLGTGIAEETQYF. The full variable domain, completed using reference TRBV5-4 and TRBJ2-5, is ETGVTQSPTHLIKTRGQQVTLRCSSQSGHNTVSWYQQALGQGPQFIFQYYREEENGRGNFPPRFSGLQFPNYSSELNVNALELDDSALYLCASSLGTGIAEETQYFGPGTRLLVL.

V and J are TRBV5-6 and TRBJ1-5; D is uncertain. Germline V lookup: CDR1 SGHDT, CDR2 YYEEEE. Trimming left V 1 base short and J 0 bases short, with 11 bases between. This CDR3 spans 16 amino acids. The CDR3 loop reads CASSLSPDYSNQPQHF. The DNA for the CDR3 is TGTGCCAGCAGCTTGAGCCCCGATTATAGCAATCAGCCCCAGCATTTT.

The chain employs TRBV27 and TRBJ1-2; TRBD1 matches at 7 bases. CDR3 size: 14 residues. Losses at the gene ends were 3 bases for V and 4 bases for J; bases not matched to a gene: 5. The germline gives CDR1 MNHEY, CDR2 SMNVEV (reference sequence). CDR3 region: CASSFYGTAYGYTF. CDR3 bases: TGTGCCAGCAGTTTCTACGGGACAGCCTATGGCTACACCTTC.

This clonotype was seen more than once but under ten times. The J gene is TRBJ2-7, the V gene TRBV29-1; no reliable D call. The germline V and J ends were trimmed by 7 bases and 2 bases, with 9 bases remaining between them. CDR3 length: 11 amino acids. Germline CDR1 is SQVTM and CDR2 is ANQGSEA. The CDR3 DNA is TGCAGCGCCGCACATCCCTACGAGCAGTACTTC. Translation: CSAAHPYEQYF.

The genes are TRBV4-1 and TRBJ2-7; 7 bases align to TRBD2. The CDR3 spans 17 residues. CDR1 MGHRA and CDR2 YSYEKL come from the germline V gene. V shed 1 base and J 0 bases; nucleotides not matched to a gene: 9. CDR3 loop: CASSQGRLADSSYEQYF. The DNA for the CDR3 is TGCGCCAGCAGCCAAGGCCGACTAGCCGACAGCTCCTACGAGCAGTACTTC.

This rearrangement joins TRBV4-3 to TRBJ2-1, with TRBD2 identical over 8 bases. Germline CDR1 and CDR2: LGHNA and YSLEER. V was pared by 1 base and J by 2 bases, with 10 bases of the junction left unmatched. There are 18 residues in the CDR3. CDR3 amino acids: CASSQVVQRETPYNEQFF. DNA for the CDR3: TGCGCCAGCAGCCAAGTGGTCCAGCGGGAGACGCCCTACAATGAGCAGTTCTTC.

This CDR3 reads CASSVAGGLAQTQYF. For the CDR3, the DNA is TGTGCCAGCAGCGTAGCGGGGGGCTTAGCGCAGACCCAGTACTTC. The V call is TRBV9, the J call TRBJ2-5, with D tentatively TRBD2 (7 bases). Trimming shortened V by 0 bases and J by 6 bases, and 15 bases separated the two germline ends. Germline lookup yields CDR1 SGDLS and CDR2 YYNGEE. This CDR3 has 15 residues. The full variable domain, completed using reference TRBV9 and TRBJ2-5, is DSGVTQTPKHLITATGQRVTLRCSPRSGDLSVYWYQQSLDQGLQFLIQYYNGEERAKGNILERFSAQQFPDLHSELNLSSLELGDSALYFCASSVAGGLAQTQYFGPGTRLLVL.

The chain carries TRBV27 and TRBJ2-3, with TRBD2 matching over 12 bases. V lost 4 bases, J lost 2 bases, and 7 bases stayed unmatched. Germline CDR1 is MNHEY and CDR2 is SMNVEV (reference sequence). The CDR3 sequence is 17 residues long. DNA of the CDR3: TGTGCCAGCAGTTCCCCCGGACTAGCGGGATTCACAGATACGCAGTATTTT. Translation gives CASSSPGLAGFTDTQYF.

CDR3 nucleotide sequence: TGTGCCAGCAGCGTAGGAGGGGGCCAAAACCCGAGAGATACGCAGTATTTT. Protein product: CASSVGGGQNPRDTQYF. V and J are TRBV9 and TRBJ2-3, with 7 bases lining up with TRBD1. This CDR3 comprises 17 residues. Looked up from germline, CDR1 is SGDLS and CDR2 is YYNGEE. The ends lost 0 bases at V and 5 bases at J; junction bases unmatched: 12. Full variable domain (remainder filled in from reference TRBV9 and TRBJ2-3): DSGVTQTPKHLITATGQRVTLRCSPRSGDLSVYWYQQSLDQGLQFLIQYYNGEERAKGNILERFSAQQFPDLHSELNLSSLELGDSALYFCASSVGGGQNPRDTQYFGPGTRLTVL.

This chain connects TRBV5-6 to TRBJ2-1, with 7 bases matching TRBD1. The CDR3 is made up of 14 amino acids. After removal of 2 bases from V and 7 bases from J, the junction contained 6 bases not matched to a gene. Looked up from germline, CDR1 is SGHDT and CDR2 is YYEEEE. The chain's CDR3 is CASSLNRGMNEQFF. In nucleotides, the CDR3 is TGTGCCAGCAGCTTAAACAGGGGAATGAATGAGCAGTTCTTC.

The chain recombines TRBV7-9 with TRBJ2-5; a weak D match, TRBD2 (5 bases). This CDR3 is 15 amino acids long. Germline CDR1 is SEHNR and CDR2 is FQNEAQ (reference sequence). With 5 bases removed from V and 4 bases from J, the gap between germline ends came to 17 bases. The DNA of the CDR3 is TGTGCCAGCAGCCTATGGGAGCCAGGTAGAGAGACCCAGTACTTC. The encoded protein is CASSLWEPGRETQYF.

The chain employs TRBV9 and TRBJ2-7; tentatively, D is TRBD1 or TRBD2 (6 bases each). Germline CDR1 SGDLS, CDR2 YYNGEE. V lost 4 bases and J lost 5, with 16 bases in between. The CDR3 consists of 14 residues. The CDR3 here is CASSPEGGAHEQYF. The CDR3, as DNA: TGTGCCAGCAGCCCGGAGGGGGGTGCGCACGAGCAGTACTTC. Full variable domain (rest looked up from reference TRBV9 and TRBJ2-7): DSGVTQTPKHLITATGQRVTLRCSPRSGDLSVYWYQQSLDQGLQFLIQYYNGEERAKGNILERFSAQQFPDLHSELNLSSLELGDSALYFCASSPEGGAHEQYFGPGTRLTVT.

The V and J genes are TRBV14 and TRBJ1-2; weak D call: TRBD1 (5 bases). This CDR3 has 13 residues. The germline gives CDR1 SGHDN, CDR2 FVKESK. The V and J ends lost 0 bases and 8 bases respectively, with 10 bases between them. CDR3 sequence (DNA): TGTGCCAGCAGCCAAGAGGCGGGGACGGGCTACACCTTC. Translation gives CASSQEAGTGYTF.

V is TRBV29-1 and J is TRBJ2-7, with 10 bases fitting TRBD2. V was pared by 7 bases and J by 0 bases, with 3 bases of the junction left unmatched. This CDR3 region has 13 residues. Germline V lookup: CDR1 SQVTM, CDR2 ANQGSEA. DNA for the CDR3: TGCAGCGGGACTAGCGGACCCTCCTACGAGCAGTACTTC. It translates to CSGTSGPSYEQYF.

The chain carries TRBV28 and TRBJ2-7; 7 nucleotides line up with TRBD1. The germline gives CDR1 MDHEN, CDR2 SYDVKM. The J segment lost 4 bases and the V segment lost 2 bases, leaving 2 bases of the junction unmatched. The CDR3 runs 13 residues. The CDR3 DNA reads TGTGCCAGCAGTTTAAGGACAGGTTACGAGCAGTACTTC. Translating gives CASSLRTGYEQYF.

This chain connects TRBV5-8 to TRBJ1-1; D gene unclear. Trimming cost V 2 bases and J 3 bases, with 14 bases left between them. The V gene's germline CDR1 is SGHTS and CDR2 YDEGEE. This CDR3 is 15 amino acids long. This CDR3 is CASSFGYHGDTEAFF. CDR3 nucleotides: TGTGCCAGCAGCTTCGGGTACCACGGGGACACTGAAGCTTTCTTT.

There are a few counts of this clonotype. The rearrangement links TRBV4-1 to TRBJ2-3, with 7 bases lining up with TRBD1. CDR1 is MGHRA, CDR2 YSYEKL, per germline. J gave up 3 bases and V 5 bases, and 5 bases lay outside the gene matches. The CDR3 has 14 amino acids. The CDR3 is CASSIEQGTDTQYF. The CDR3 region has the DNA TGCGCCAGCAGCATTGAACAGGGGACAGATACGCAGTATTTT.

The chain employs TRBV25-1 and TRBJ2-1; D gene unclear. CDR3 size: 12 residues. Germline V lookup: CDR1 MGHDK, CDR2 SYGVNS. The V end lost 5 bases, the J end lost 7 bases, and 9 bases lay between the germline ends. The CDR3 region has the DNA TGTGCCAGCAGTCTGGCGGAGAATGAGCAGTTCTTC. Translation gives CASSLAENEQFF.

The V gene is TRBV9, the J gene TRBJ2-3, with D tentatively TRBD2 (6 bases). Germline V gene data show CDR1 as SGDLS and CDR2 as YYNGEE. The CDR3 extends over 14 amino acids. Trimming took off 3 bases at V and 14 bases at J, with 22 bases between the two ends. This chain's CDR3 is CASSGRPPASEMYF. The CDR3 region has the DNA TGTGCCAGCAGCGGACGACCCCCGGCTAGCGAAATGTATTTT.